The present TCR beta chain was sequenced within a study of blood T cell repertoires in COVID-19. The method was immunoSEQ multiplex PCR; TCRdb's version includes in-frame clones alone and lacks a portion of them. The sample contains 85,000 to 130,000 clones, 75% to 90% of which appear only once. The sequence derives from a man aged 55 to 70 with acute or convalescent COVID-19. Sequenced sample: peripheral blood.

CDR3 coding DNA: TGCGCCAGCAGCTTGGCCGGGACAGGGTTAGAAAAACTGTTTTTT. Protein product: CASSLAGTGLEKLFF. The V and J genes are TRBV5-1 and TRBJ1-4, with 9 bases identical to TRBD1. The V and J ends lost 0 bases and 8 bases, in that order; junction bases with no gene match: 5. The CDR3 sequence is 15 residues long. Looked up from germline, CDR1 is SGHRS and CDR2 is YFSETQ.